This TCR beta chain is from a study of cytomegalovirus exposure and HLA in healthy donors. Study observations and caveats: Later analysis showed TCR association rates varying by HLA locus, highest for DRB1 and lowest for HLA-C. TCR beta chains associated with HLA were, in a later analysis, more clonally expanded than equally common others.

V shed 1 base, J shed 0 bases, and the junction held 3 bases outside the gene matches. CDR3 length equals 15 residues. Germline V gives CDR1 GTSNPN, CDR2 SVGIG (reference sequence). To note about this clone: Its specificity is not known.

PCR primers comprised 60 Vbeta and 13 Jbeta primers. Some clones are missing from TCRdb's copy, which holds only in-frame ones; the method was immunoSEQ multiplex PCR. The repertoire holds fewer than 90,000 clones, 70% to 80% seen once, with approximately 14% in the top ten. The source material was PBMCs. The V call is TRBV30, the J call TRBJ1-5; 7 bases match TRBD1. This TCR was sampled from a woman aged 40 to 55 in good health and CMV-seropositive. CDR3 sequence (DNA): TGTGCCTGGAGTGCGACAGGGTTTAGCAATCAGCCCCAGCATTTT. Its translation: CAWSATGFSNQPQHF.